The clone carrying this T cell receptor (beta chain) was detected many times. Its antigen is undetermined. This CDR3 comprises 16 residues. CDR1 is ENHRY and CDR2 is SYGVKD in the germline V gene. The J segment lost 5 bases and the V segment lost 4 bases, leaving 13 bases of the junction unmatched. This sample was taken from a study of blood T cells in healthy people across ages. Broader study findings: Investigators treated diversity estimates from one million T cells as underestimates. Possibly, changes in expanded clonotypes were confounded because donor CMV status was unknown.

PCR was performed a second time for 7 to 11 cycles using a sample-barcoded 5' primer and a J-beta primer mix. Every sample gave at least 2.5 million paired-end reads containing CDR3. MiXCR, applied by TCRdb to the 5' RACE reads, yields one record per CDR3 protein. This sample has fewer than 800,000 distinct CDR3 sequences; roughly 32% occur once, and the top ten carry roughly 14%. The clonotype originates from a woman over 75 in good health. The chain recombines TRBV10-3 with TRBJ2-7, with 8 bases that match TRBD1. Sequencing used blood. The DNA for the CDR3 is TGTGCCATCAGTGGAGGTCATGTGACAGGGGTACACGAGCAGTACTTC. Its translation is CAISGGHVTGVHEQYF.